Below are 19 T cell receptor beta chains sequenced from a single sample in a study of CD8 T cells in Susac syndrome. Random hexamers were used to reverse transcribe roughly 0.5 to 1 ug of RNA. One entry per CDR3 protein results from TCRdb running MiXCR on the immunoSEQ multiplex PCR reads. In the table there are approximately 190,000 distinct CDR3 sequences, about 95% of which are singletons. Sequencing used CD8+ T cells from PBMCs. The receptor source for this set is a human donor with Susac syndrome.

The V gene is TRBV3-1, the J gene TRBJ2-3; TRBD2 aligns across 8 bases. Germline CDR1 LGHDT, CDR2 YNNKEL (reference sequence). Losses at the gene ends were 1 base for V and 6 bases for J; bases not matched to a gene: 6. The CDR3 totals 15 residues. CDR3 DNA: TGTGCCAGCAGCCAAGGCGGGACTAGTAGCGATACGCAGTATTTT. Translated, it gives CASSQGGTSSDTQYF.

The chain employs TRBV7-9 and TRBJ2-2; TRBD2 matches 10 bases. The V and J ends lost 5 bases and 2 bases, in that order; junction bases with no gene match: 5. Germline lookup yields CDR1 SEHNR and CDR2 FQNEAQ (reference sequence). The CDR3 runs to 16 residues. The CDR3 sequence is CASSDLAGANTGELFF. The CDR3 DNA reads as TGTGCCAGCAGCGACCTAGCGGGGGCCAACACCGGGGAGCTGTTTTTT.

The CDR3 DNA reads as TGCGCCAGCAGCCAAGATCGCCAGATCCCCGAGGTTTTCTTT. As protein: CASSQDRQIPEVFF. The genes are TRBV4-1 and TRBJ1-1; D remains ambiguous. The V gene's germline CDR1 is MGHRA and CDR2 YSYEKL. Trimming took 0 bases from V and 13 from J, leaving 18 bases between them. The CDR3 is 14 amino acids.

This clonotype came up once. The chain couples TRBV20-1 to TRBJ1-5; possibly TRBD1 for D (5 bases). CDR3 length: 15 amino acids. Trimming removed 1 base from V and 6 bases from J, with 16 bases in between. The germline V gene encodes CDR1 DFQATT and CDR2 SNEGSKA (reference sequence). The CDR3 nucleotides are TGCAGTGCTAGAGGGGGGAGATTTGAGAGTCAGCCCCAGCATTTT. Its translation is CSARGGRFESQPQHF.

The V gene is TRBV5-4, the J gene TRBJ2-5, with D maybe TRBD2 (6 bases). This CDR3 has 11 residues. With 7 bases removed from V and 4 bases from J, the gap between germline ends came to 8 bases. Germline V gene lookup returns CDR1 SGHNT and CDR2 YYREEE (reference sequence). Here the CDR3 reads CASGGLETQYF. The CDR3 nucleotides are TGTGCCAGCGGAGGGTTAGAGACCCAGTACTTC. The full variable domain, in which reference TRBV5-4 and TRBJ2-5 provide the parts outside the CDR3, is ETGVTQSPTHLIKTRGQQVTLRCSSQSGHNTVSWYQQALGQGPQFIFQYYREEENGRGNFPPRFSGLQFPNYSSELNVNALELDDSALYLCASGGLETQYFGPGTRLLVL.

V is TRBV6-5 and J is TRBJ2-7, with D unresolved. Germline V gene sequence: CDR1 MNHEY, CDR2 SVGAGI. V lost 2 bases and J 2 bases, leaving 7 bases between the germline ends. The CDR3 consists of 13 residues. CDR3 sequence (DNA): TGTGCCAGCAGTTACGACTGGACCTACGAGCAGTACTTC. Translating gives CASSYDWTYEQYF.

The chain combines TRBV5-1 with TRBJ2-1; D remains ambiguous. Trimming cost V 5 bases and J 0 bases, with 15 bases left between them. Germline CDR1 and CDR2: SGHRS and YFSETQ. The CDR3 has 16 amino acids. The chain's CDR3 is CASSFPPQSSYNEQFF. The CDR3 DNA reads TGCGCCAGCAGTTTCCCCCCTCAGAGCTCCTACAATGAGCAGTTCTTC.

The V and J genes are TRBV5-1 and TRBJ2-5, with 9 bases identical to TRBD2. CDR1 SGHRS and CDR2 YFSETQ come from the germline V gene. There are 15 residues in the CDR3. V was pared by 0 bases and J by 0 bases, with 0 bases of the junction left unmatched. CDR3 coding DNA: TGCGCCAGCAGCTTGGCTAGCGGGAACCAAGAGACCCAGTACTTC. The encoded protein is CASSLASGNQETQYF.

The chain links TRBV5-1 to TRBJ2-5; D is possibly TRBD2 (8 bases). From germline, CDR1 is SGHRS and CDR2 YFSETQ. Trimming pared 4 bases from V and 1 base from J, leaving 20 bases between. The CDR3 contains 17 residues. CDR3 residues: CASSPGGTVYLQETQYF. In DNA form, the CDR3 reads TGCGCCAGCAGCCCGGGAGGGACAGTTTATCTCCAAGAGACCCAGTACTTC.

The table lists this clonotype with a count of one. V usage is TRBV29-1 and J usage is TRBJ2-7; D might be TRBD2 (5 bases). The CDR3 is 16 residues long. Germline values: CDR1 SQVTM, CDR2 ANQGSEA. V was cut by 1 base and J by 0 bases, with 16 bases left in between. CDR3 protein: CSVEGNSLGGSYEQYF. For the CDR3, the DNA is TGCAGCGTTGAAGGTAACAGCCTTGGAGGCTCCTACGAGCAGTACTTC.

J is TRBJ2-3 and V is TRBV13, with D unresolved. This CDR3 comprises 13 residues. Deletions cut 0 bases from V and 8 bases from J, with 9 bases between. Looked up from germline, CDR1 is PRHDT and CDR2 is FYEKMQ (reference sequence). CDR3 bases: TGTGCCAGCAGCTTAGGTAACGGCGGTACGCAGTATTTT. It codes for CASSLGNGGTQYF. Using reference TRBV13 and TRBJ2-3 for the parts outside the CDR3, the full variable domain is AAGVIQSPRHLIKEKRETATLKCYPIPRHDTVYWYQQGPGQDPQFLISFYEKMQSDKGSIPDRFSAQQFSDYHSELNMSSLELGDSALYFCASSLGNGGTQYFGPGTRLTVL.

Concerning this clonotype: One junction end disagrees with the germline gene, perhaps due to a read error. The chain links TRBV7-7 to TRBJ2-1, with 12 bases aligning to TRBD2. Germline V gene data show CDR1 as SSHAT and CDR2 as FNYEAQ (reference sequence). CDR3 size: 15 residues. The CDR3 DNA reads TGTGCTAGCAGCTCTGGGACTAGCGGGTACAATGAGCAGTTCTTC. It translates to CASSSGTSGYNEQFF.

V gene TRBV30 combines with J gene TRBJ2-4; TRBD1 is a possible D gene (6 bases). The CDR3 has 13 amino acids. Germline V lookup: CDR1 GTSNPN, CDR2 SVGIG (reference sequence). Trimming stripped 3 bases from V and 6 bases from J, with 12 bases between. CDR3 bases: TGTGCCTGGAGGGAGACAGGAATAAACATTCAGTACTTC. Its translation is CAWRETGINIQYF. Supplemented by reference TRBV30 and TRBJ2-4, the full variable domain reads SQTIHQWPATLVQPVGSPLSLECTVEGTSNPNLYWYRQAAGRGLQLLFYSVGIGQISSEVPQNLSASRPQDRQFILSSKKLLLSDSGFYLCAWRETGINIQYFGAGTRLSVL.

The rearrangement joins TRBV25-1 to TRBJ1-1; D is uncertain. Germline V gives CDR1 MGHDK, CDR2 SYGVNS. V was clipped by 5 bases and J by 2 bases, with 15 bases between them. CDR3 size: 15 residues. The CDR3 DNA reads TGTGCCAGCAGTACATCGGACGGAATTAACACTGAAGCTTTCTTT. Its protein is CASSTSDGINTEAFF.

In DNA form, the CDR3 reads TGTGCCAGCAGTTTATCAGTTGGCTACACCTTC. It encodes CASSLSVGYTF. The gene calls are TRBV28 and TRBJ1-2; the D is unclear. V was pared by 1 base and J by 7 bases, with 4 bases between. The CDR3 spans 11 residues. Germline V gives CDR1 MDHEN, CDR2 SYDVKM.

The rearrangement uses TRBV7-9 and TRBJ2-7; 9 bases line up with TRBD1. The germline V gene has CDR1 SEHNR and CDR2 FQNEAQ (reference sequence). The CDR3 has 15 residues. With 8 bases clipped from V and 3 bases from J, the junction kept 11 bases outside the gene matches. This chain's CDR3 is CASSLKGQGGYEQYF. CDR3 DNA: TGTGCCAGCTCATTAAAGGGACAGGGAGGCTACGAGCAGTACTTC.

The rearrangement links TRBV5-1 to TRBJ1-2; D is unclear. Germline CDR1 reads SGHRS; CDR2 reads YFSETQ. Trimming shortened V by 0 bases and J by 6 bases, and 12 bases separated the two germline ends. The CDR3 loop spans 14 amino acids. The CDR3 sequence is CASSLVASLDGYTF. The CDR3 DNA follows: TGCGCCAGCAGCTTGGTTGCTAGCTTGGATGGCTACACCTTC. Complete variable domain (other parts from reference TRBV5-1 and TRBJ1-2): KAGVTQTPRYLIKTRGQQVTLSCSPISGHRSVSWYQQTPGQGLQFLFEYFSETQRNKGNFPGRFSGRQFSNSRSEMNVSTLELGDSALYLCASSLVASLDGYTFGSGTRLTVV.

The rearrangement uses TRBV7-9 and TRBJ2-7; 8 bases align to TRBD2. CDR1 and CDR2 from the germline V gene are SEHNR and FQNEAQ (reference sequence). The J segment lost 4 bases and the V segment lost 5 bases, leaving 10 bases of the junction unmatched. The CDR3 is 15 amino acids. CDR3 amino acids: CASSLPGLGGYEQYF. Here the CDR3 DNA reads TGTGCCAGCAGCCTCCCGGGACTAGGGGGGTACGAGCAGTACTTC.

This chain connects TRBV18 to TRBJ1-1, with a possible D match to TRBD1 (5 bases). Trimming shortened V by 4 bases and J by 6 bases, and 12 bases separated the two germline ends. This CDR3 region has 13 residues. The germline V gene encodes CDR1 KGHSH and CDR2 LQKENI. CDR3 nucleotides: TGTGCCAGCTCACACGAGGGGTGGTCTGAAGCTTTCTTT. Translating gives CASSHEGWSEAFF.